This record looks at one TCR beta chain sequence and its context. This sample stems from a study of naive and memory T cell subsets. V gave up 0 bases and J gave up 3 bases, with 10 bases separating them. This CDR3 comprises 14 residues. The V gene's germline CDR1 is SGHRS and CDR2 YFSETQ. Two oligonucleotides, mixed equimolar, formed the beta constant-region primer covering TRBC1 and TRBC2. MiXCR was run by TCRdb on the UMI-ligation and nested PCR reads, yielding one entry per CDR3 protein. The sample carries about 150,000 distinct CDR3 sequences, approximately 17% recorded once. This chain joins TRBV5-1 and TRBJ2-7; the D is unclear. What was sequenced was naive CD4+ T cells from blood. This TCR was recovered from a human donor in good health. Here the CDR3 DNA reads TGCGCCAGCAGCTTGGCCGTTCAGAACTACGAGCAGTACTTC. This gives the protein CASSLAVQNYEQYF.